One sample yielded the 28 T cell receptor beta chains listed below, sequenced in a study of vaccination effects on CD4 cells after COVID-19. Antigen specificity for these receptors is unknown. Profiled with immunoSEQ multiplex PCR; TCRdb holds only in-frame clones, not every one. The sample includes 80,000 to 95,000 clones, around 77% seen only once; the top ten take more than 0.85%. ViraFEST used viral peptide pools to expand antigen-specific CD4+ T cells before sequencing. At the end of about 10 days of culture, CD4+ T cells were isolated. Two doses of BNT162b2 or mRNA-1273 vaccine were administered to participants. The source was CD4+ T cells from PBMCs cultured with HCoV-OC43 spike peptides, collected after COVID-19 vaccination. Subset described: HCoV-OC43 spike overlapping peptide pool stimulation. These receptors were obtained from a human donor who received a COVID-19 vaccine.

This clone was detected a few times. The rearrangement links TRBV18 to TRBJ1-3, with TRBD1 as a possible D gene (6 bases). The germline CDR1 and CDR2 sequences are KGHSH and LQKENI. The V end was cut by 2 bases, the J end by 0 bases, with 14 bases between. The CDR3 has 17 amino acids. This CDR3 reads CASSPIPGGDSGNTIYF. The DNA of the CDR3 is TGTGCCAGCTCACCAATCCCCGGGGGCGACTCTGGAAACACCATATATTTT.

This chain links TRBV10-1 with TRBJ2-3, with D uncertain. Germline V lookup: CDR1 WNHNN, CDR2 SYGVQD (reference sequence). Trimming left V 7 bases short and J 2 bases short, with 13 bases between. There are 14 residues in the CDR3. This CDR3 reads CASTVLCATDTQYF. The CDR3 bases are TGCGCCAGCACTGTTCTATGTGCCACAGATACGCAGTATTTT.

The V call is TRBV18, the J call TRBJ2-3, with D uncertain. The CDR3 length is 14 residues. V was pared by 0 bases and J by 2 bases, with 6 bases between. Germline V gene sequence: CDR1 KGHSH, CDR2 LQKENI. The CDR3: CASSPPQNTDTQYF. The CDR3, as DNA: TGTGCCAGCTCACCACCCCAAAACACAGATACGCAGTATTTT.

V is TRBV5-5 and J is TRBJ2-7; D ambiguous. The V end was cut by 0 bases, the J end by 4 bases, with 8 bases between. This CDR3 contains 13 residues. Germline CDR1 SGHKS, CDR2 YYEKEE (reference sequence). CDR3 region: CASSLVGLYEQYV. Here the CDR3 DNA reads TGTGCCAGCAGCTTGGTTGGGTTATACGAGCAGTACGTC.

This chain connects TRBV2 to TRBJ1-6; no reliable D call. This CDR3 spans 15 amino acids. CDR1 and CDR2 from the germline V gene are SNHLY and FYNNEI. The V end lost 8 bases, the J end lost 7 bases, and 18 bases lay between the germline ends. The CDR3 loop is CASEIRAETNSPLHF. In DNA form, the CDR3 reads TGTGCCAGCGAGATTAGAGCAGAGACCAATTCACCCCTCCACTTT.

This chain uses TRBV7-8 with TRBJ2-4, with 8 bases lining up with TRBD1. The CDR3 has 18 amino acids. With 2 bases clipped from V and 0 bases from J, the junction kept 9 bases outside the gene matches. Looked up from germline, CDR1 is SGHVS and CDR2 is FQNEAQ. Here the CDR3 reads CASSLQRRDRLAKNIQYF. CDR3 in DNA: TGTGCCAGCAGCTTACAACGCCGGGACAGGCTAGCCAAAAACATTCAGTACTTC.

This sequence joins TRBV12-3 or TRBV12-4 and TRBJ2-2; D unclear. CDR3 length: 12 residues. Trimming stripped 3 bases from V and 2 bases from J, with 1 base between. The CDR3 bases are TGTGCCAGCAGTTTTAACACCGGGGAGCTGTTTTTT. It encodes CASSFNTGELFF.

The gene calls are TRBV3-1 (or the pseudogene TRBV3-2) and TRBJ2-5; the match to TRBD2 covers 7 bases. The CDR3 spans 14 residues. The trim removed 0 bases at V and 2 bases at J, leaving 0 bases unmatched. Germline lookup yields CDR1 LGHDT and CDR2 YNNKEL (reference sequence). The DNA of the CDR3 is TGTGCCAGCAGCCAAGAGGGGGGGCAAGAGACCCAGTACTTC. Translation gives CASSQEGGQETQYF.

This chain links TRBV2 with TRBJ1-2, with TRBD1 as a possible D gene (5 bases). Germline V gene data show CDR1 as SNHLY and CDR2 as FYNNEI. V shed 4 bases and J shed 6 bases, with 18 bases lying between them. The CDR3 sequence is 15 residues long. In DNA, the CDR3 is TGTGCCAGCAGTGGTCCCCCCTCTTGGGGGAATGGCTACACCTTC. Its protein product is CASSGPPSWGNGYTF.

The chain combines TRBV19 with TRBJ1-2, with a weak D call TRBD1 (6 bases). The germline gives CDR1 LNHDA, CDR2 SQIVND (reference sequence). The CDR3 runs 15 residues. Between the trimmed V and J ends, which lost 5 bases and 4 bases, there was a span of 17 bases. The CDR3 loop is CASSDGQPPIYGYTF. The CDR3 DNA sequence: TGTGCCAGTAGTGACGGACAGCCCCCTATCTATGGCTACACCTTC.

This clone appeared a few times. V gene TRBV4-1 combines with J gene TRBJ2-1, with 14 bases fitting TRBD2. This CDR3 is 17 amino acids long. V was clipped by 4 bases and J by 4 bases; unmatched bases: 6. Germline values: CDR1 MGHRA, CDR2 YSYEKL. CDR3 DNA: TGCGCCAGCAGCCTCCGACTAGCGGGGGGGCAATACAATGAGCAGTTCTTC. Amino acids: CASSLRLAGGQYNEQFF.

This chain uses TRBV5-1 with TRBJ2-1, with 13 bases matching TRBD2. Looked up from germline, CDR1 is SGHRS and CDR2 is YFSETQ. The CDR3 has 17 amino acids. The V and J ends lost 2 bases and 2 bases, in that order; junction bases with no gene match: 4. CDR3 nucleotide sequence: TGCGCCAGCAGCTTAACAACTAGCGGGGGGGCCTACAATGAGCAGTTCTTC. Amino acid sequence: CASSLTTSGGAYNEQFF.

This chain joins TRBV6-5 and TRBJ2-1; 10 positions agree with TRBD2. The CDR3 has 15 residues. Germline-derived CDR1 and CDR2 are MNHEY and SVGAGI. V lost 6 bases, J lost 3 bases, and 5 bases stayed unmatched. CDR3 nucleotides: TGTGCCAGCAGGGAGCGGGGGGGTAGCTACAATGAGCAGTTCTTC. It encodes CASRERGGSYNEQFF.

The genes are TRBV4-1 and TRBJ2-2; 8 bases map to TRBD1. CDR1 is MGHRA, CDR2 YSYEKL, per germline. Trimming removed 0 bases from V and 5 bases from J; junction bases left unmatched: 8. This CDR3 has 17 residues. The CDR3 nucleotides read TGCGCCAGCAGCCAAGAAGGGCAGGGGGCAGGGACCGGGGAGCTGTTTTTT. Residues: CASSQEGQGAGTGELFF.

This clone was observed a few times. The chain has TRBV5-6 and TRBJ1-4, with TRBD1 matching 9 bases. In germline, CDR1 is SGHDT, CDR2 YYEEEE. J was trimmed by 7 bases and V by 4 bases; bases with no gene match: 8. The CDR3 is 15 amino acids. As DNA, the CDR3 is TGTGCCAGCAGCCGTAACAGGGGGCTGGGTGAAAAACTGTTTTTT. This gives the protein CASSRNRGLGEKLFF.

This clone was detected only a few times. V is TRBV7-2 and J is TRBJ2-5; D possibly corresponds to TRBD2 (7 bases). CDR1 and CDR2 from the germline V gene are SGHTA and FQGNSA. This CDR3 spans 15 amino acids. Between the trimmed V and J ends, which lost 2 bases and 4 bases, there was a span of 14 bases. The CDR3: CASSLRGGAGETQYF. DNA of the CDR3: TGTGCCAGCAGCTTAAGAGGGGGGGCGGGAGAGACCCAGTACTTC.

This chain uses TRBV18 with TRBJ1-4, with TRBD1 matching over 9 bases. The CDR3 is made up of 16 amino acids. Germline CDR1 and CDR2: KGHSH and LQKENI. The junction had 12 bases not matched to a gene; V was cut back by 5 bases and J by 8 bases. CDR3 coding DNA: TGTGCCAGCTCAGGGGACAAAGGACAGGGGTCCGAAAAACTGTTTTTT. Translating it yields CASSGDKGQGSEKLFF.

This clone was detected only a few times. This chain joins TRBV4-3 and TRBJ1-6; D gene unclear. Germline CDR1 and CDR2: LGHNA and YSLEER. V was shortened by 0 bases and J by 14 bases, with 11 bases between the two germline ends. The CDR3 loop spans 13 amino acids. CDR3 nucleotide sequence: TGCGCCAGCAGCCAAGAATATTGGTACGCCCTCCACTTT. Translation gives CASSQEYWYALHF.

The chain is built from TRBV5-3 and TRBJ1-1; D not certain. TRBV5-3 is an ORF for which the function is uncertain. The CDR3 spans 14 residues. The V gene lost 8 bases and the J gene lost 1 base, with 15 bases spanning the gap. CDR3: CASPIGWGNTEAFF. CDR3 in DNA: TGTGCCAGCCCTATTGGATGGGGGAACACTGAAGCTTTCTTT.

The chain combines TRBV11-3 with TRBJ2-1; no reliable D call. CDR1 is SGHNT and CDR2 is YENEEA in the germline V gene. Trimming removed 3 bases at V and 10 bases at J, with 16 bases between. The CDR3 totals 14 residues. For the CDR3, the DNA is TGTGCCAGCAGCTTTTCATCGGATACTCGGGAGCAGTTCTTC. This encodes CASSFSSDTREQFF.

This clone was observed once. The V and J genes are TRBV11-2 and TRBJ2-7; D not certain. The CDR3 is 15 amino acids. Between the trimmed V and J ends, which lost 3 bases and 0 bases, there was a span of 12 bases. Germline V gives CDR1 SGHAT, CDR2 FQNNGV. The CDR3 DNA reads TGTGCCAGCAGCTTTTTGGGGTGGGGCTCCTACGAGCAGTACGTC. Protein sequence: CASSFLGWGSYEQYV.

The chain carries TRBV15 and TRBJ1-2; 7 positions match TRBD1. Germline trimming cut 0 bases from V and 8 bases from J; bases unmatched to any gene: 6. Germline-derived CDR1 and CDR2 are LNHNV and YYDKDF (reference sequence). This CDR3 has 14 residues. The CDR3 spells CATSRDLRGAGYTF. The CDR3 nucleotides are TGTGCCACCAGCAGAGATCTCAGGGGGGCAGGCTACACCTTC.

The V call is TRBV6-6, the J call TRBJ1-3; TRBD1 matches at 8 bases. This CDR3 contains 14 residues. With V trimmed by 5 bases and J by 5 bases, 5 bases remained unmatched. Germline values: CDR1 MNHNY, CDR2 SVGAGI (reference sequence). CDR3 bases: TGTGCCAGCAGTCCGGACAGGGCCAGAAACACCATATATTTT. Encoded protein: CASSPDRARNTIYF.

Only one count was recorded for this clone. The rearrangement links TRBV19 to TRBJ1-5, with D tentatively TRBD1 (6 bases). The germline V gene encodes CDR1 LNHDA and CDR2 SQIVND (reference sequence). Trimming removed 5 bases at V and 5 bases at J, with 13 bases between. CDR3 length: 14 amino acids. CDR3 bases: TGTGCCAGTAGTGAAGGACAGCGTTATCAGCCCCAGCATTTT. Its protein product is CASSEGQRYQPQHF.

The CDR3 DNA is TGTGCCAGCAGCCCTCAGGGGTTAGCTAACTATGGCTACACCTTC. Its translation: CASSPQGLANYGYTF. This chain connects TRBV9 to TRBJ1-2, with TRBD1 as a possible D gene (6 bases). V dropped 4 bases and J dropped 0 bases, with 13 bases sitting between them. This CDR3 contains 15 residues. Germline CDR1 is SGDLS and CDR2 is YYNGEE.

In DNA form, the CDR3 reads TGTGCCAGCAGCCAAGGCCCGGGACGGCGAAGCTACACCTTC. The encoded protein is CASSQGPGRRSYTF. The chain couples TRBV3-1 (or the pseudogene TRBV3-2) to TRBJ1-2, with D possibly being TRBD1 (5 bases). Germline CDR1 and CDR2: LGHDT and YNNKEL (reference sequence). V lost 1 base and J 9 bases, leaving 15 bases between the germline ends. This CDR3 is built from 14 residues.

The CDR3 region is CAIGQGSNQPQHF. In DNA form, the CDR3 reads TGTGCCATCGGCCAGGGGAGTAATCAGCCCCAGCATTTT. V usage is TRBV10-3 and J usage is TRBJ1-5; a weak D match, TRBD1 (6 bases). CDR3 length: 13 residues. Germline CDR1 ENHRY, CDR2 SYGVKD. Trimming took 8 bases from V and 4 from J, leaving 12 bases between them.

This clone occurred a few times. The DNA of the CDR3 is TGTGCCAGCAGACCGACAGGCGAAGAGACCCAGTACTTC. This translates into CASRPTGEETQYF. The genes are TRBV7-3 and TRBJ2-5, with D maybe TRBD1 (6 bases). V was clipped by 6 bases and J by 3 bases, with 11 bases between them. CDR3 length equals 13 residues. Germline V gene lookup returns CDR1 SGHTA and CDR2 FQGTGA.